This T cell receptor (beta chain) is from a study of shared clonotypes between healthy human individuals. Study background: A few men and a couple of women, aged 18 to 49, were donors.

This CDR3 is built from 15 residues. Germline-derived CDR1 and CDR2 are MGHRA and YSYEKL. The ends lost 1 base at V and 4 bases at J; junction bases unmatched: 3. In regard to this clone: Other nucleotide sequences from this sample produce the same CDR3.

CD45RO negativity and positive selection for CCR7 defined naive CD8 cells, a population that excluded terminally differentiated effector memory CD45RA+ cells. Sequenced by immunoSEQ multiplex PCR; TCRdb stores in-frame clones only, minus some. The data hold about 1,800,000 clones, with about 95% observed a single time. The specimen sequenced was naive CD8+ T cells sorted from blood. The chain joins TRBV4-1 to TRBJ2-7; 11 bases are shared with TRBD2. The receptor was derived from a man younger than 35 in good health. The chain's CDR3 is CASSQGASGGYEQYF. DNA of the CDR3: TGCGCCAGCAGCCAAGGGGCTAGCGGGGGGTACGAGCAGTACTTC.